The clone carrying this T cell receptor (beta chain) was seen a handful of times. TCRdb reprocessed the 5' RACE reads with MiXCR, giving one entry per CDR3 protein. Seen here are more than 150,000 distinct CDR3 sequences, around 18% observed once, and the top ten hold roughly 3.7%. This CDR3 spans 13 amino acids. Between the trimmed V and J ends, which lost 0 bases and 5 bases, there was a span of 5 bases. The germline V gene has CDR1 MGHRA and CDR2 YSYEKL. The source of the sample is a study of T-cell memory formation after mild COVID-19. This TCR came from a man aged 18 to 35 who had mild COVID-19 (a few samples of this study predate the infection). Cell type and time point are not known. The chain links TRBV4-1 to TRBJ1-5; D call uncertain. The sequenced sample consisted of PBMCs or a T cell subset sorted from them (not recorded which). The DNA for the CDR3 is TGCGCCAGCAGCCAAGATTCCGATCAGCCCCAGCATTTT. As protein: CASSQDSDQPQHF.